Each of the 16 T cell receptor beta chains below was sequenced from the same sample in a study of cytomegalovirus exposure and HLA in healthy donors. PCR was performed using 60 Vbeta and 13 Jbeta primers. The repertoire was sequenced with immunoSEQ multiplex PCR; TCRdb's copy has only in-frame clones and lacks some. The data hold around 94,000 clones, with around 80% observed a single time. Sequencing was done on a sample of PBMCs. Source of these receptors: a male donor in good health and CMV-seropositive.

This clone was counted a few times. This chain connects TRBV5-6 to TRBJ2-5, with D perhaps TRBD2 (5 bases). Germline V lookup: CDR1 SGHDT, CDR2 YYEEEE. V dropped 1 base and J dropped 0 bases, with 7 bases sitting between them. The CDR3 has 14 residues. The CDR3 DNA sequence: TGTGCCAGCAGCTTGTCGGGGAACCAAGAGACCCAGTACTTC. Its translation is CASSLSGNQETQYF.

The chain has TRBV11-2 and TRBJ2-5, with 7 bases matching TRBD2. The CDR3 extends over 17 amino acids. Trimming took 2 bases from V and 4 from J; bases not matched to a gene: 13. Per germline, CDR1 SGHAT and CDR2 FQNNGV. In DNA, the CDR3 is TGTGCCAGCAGCTTAACCCCATTCGCGGGGGTCAGAGAGACCCAGTACTTC. Amino acid sequence: CASSLTPFAGVRETQYF.

This chain links TRBV5-1 with TRBJ2-5, with D perhaps matching TRBD2 (5 bases). CDR1 SGHRS and CDR2 YFSETQ come from the germline V gene. The CDR3 totals 13 residues. The V end was cut by 3 bases, the J end by 0 bases, with 6 bases between. CDR3 amino acids: CASSSGDQETQYF. For the CDR3, the DNA is TGCGCCAGCAGCTCCGGGGACCAAGAGACCCAGTACTTC.

The chain employs TRBV7-2 and TRBJ2-2, with 7 nucleotides matching TRBD1. This CDR3 is 16 amino acids long. In germline, CDR1 is SGHTA, CDR2 FQGNSA. V trimming: 4 bases; J trimming: 2 bases; junction bases outside the gene matches: 7. The CDR3 DNA reads TGTGCCAGCAGCTGGGGACAGCCGATAAACACCGGGGAGCTGTTTTTT. It codes for CASSWGQPINTGELFF.

The V call is TRBV6-1, the J call TRBJ1-2; tentatively, D is TRBD1 (6 bases). V gave up 4 bases and J gave up 4 bases, with 16 bases separating them. The CDR3 consists of 15 residues. Germline V gives CDR1 MNHNS, CDR2 SASEGT. The CDR3 coding sequence is TGTGCCAGCAGTGCTTTTACAGGGAGTGGCTATGGCTACACCTTC. It specifies CASSAFTGSGYGYTF.

The chain employs TRBV28 and TRBJ2-4; no clear D gene. The V end was cut by 8 bases, the J end by 0 bases, with 14 bases between. This CDR3 region has 15 residues. Per the germline V gene, CDR1 is MDHEN and CDR2 is SYDVKM. CDR3 amino acids: CASWPGLSAKNIQYF. CDR3 coding DNA: TGTGCCAGCTGGCCGGGTCTTTCAGCCAAAAACATTCAGTACTTC.

V is TRBV7-8 and J is TRBJ1-4, with 9 bases that match TRBD1. The CDR3 runs to 14 residues. V lost 3 bases and J lost 7; bases outside the gene matches: 3. The V gene's germline CDR1 is SGHVS and CDR2 FQNEAQ. CDR3 residues: CASSFNRGLEKLFF. The DNA of the CDR3 is TGTGCCAGCAGCTTTAACAGGGGGCTTGAAAAACTGTTTTTT.

This sequence joins TRBV5-1 and TRBJ2-7; 8 bases map to TRBD1. The CDR3 contains 17 residues. Germline CDR1 and CDR2: SGHRS and YFSETQ. V gave up 4 bases and J gave up 0 bases; unmatched junction bases: 12. For the CDR3, the DNA is TGCGCCAGCAGCATACGGACAGGGCTTGGGAGCTCCTACGAGCAGTACTTC. Translation: CASSIRTGLGSSYEQYF.

This clone was seen only once. The V call is TRBV5-8, the J call TRBJ2-7, with a possible D match to TRBD1 (5 bases). Trimming shortened V by 4 bases and J by 4 bases, and 15 bases separated the two germline ends. Germline CDR1 reads SGHTS; CDR2 reads YDEGEE. This CDR3 comprises 14 residues. The CDR3 loop is CASSLRGAGYEQYF. The CDR3 DNA reads as TGTGCCAGCAGCCTAAGGGGCGCTGGGTACGAGCAGTACTTC.

The rearrangement joins TRBV6-1 to TRBJ1-2; 7 bases line up with TRBD1. The V segment lost 1 base and the J segment 4 bases; nucleotides outside the gene matches: 6. The germline gives CDR1 MNHNS, CDR2 SASEGT. This CDR3 comprises 15 residues. Here the CDR3 reads CASSEGQGGFYGYTF. The CDR3 nucleotides read TGTGCCAGCAGTGAAGGGCAGGGGGGCTTCTATGGCTACACCTTC.

This clone was counted once. The chain employs TRBV11-1 and TRBJ2-1; 12 bases align to TRBD2. V shed 2 bases, J shed 2 bases, and the junction held 7 bases outside the gene matches. This CDR3 comprises 18 residues. CDR1 SGHAT and CDR2 FQDESV come from the germline V gene (reference sequence). CDR3 residues: CASSLLPSGRGAYNEQFF. In DNA form, the CDR3 reads TGTGCCAGCAGCTTACTCCCTAGCGGGAGGGGGGCCTACAATGAGCAGTTCTTC.

The genes are TRBV28 and TRBJ1-2, with D unclear. Trimming removed 7 bases at V and 0 bases at J, with 18 bases between. CDR1 is MDHEN and CDR2 is SYDVKM in the germline V gene. This CDR3 is 16 amino acids long. The CDR3 sequence is CASTLPGSVTNYGYTF. The CDR3 DNA follows: TGTGCCAGCACTCTCCCCGGGTCTGTAACTAACTATGGCTACACCTTC.

The gene calls are TRBV25-1 and TRBJ1-2; D ambiguous. The V gene's germline CDR1 is MGHDK and CDR2 SYGVNS. V lost 6 bases to trimming and J lost 2 bases, with 10 bases between them. The CDR3 extends over 13 amino acids. CDR3: CASRPNTNYGYTF. The CDR3 DNA reads TGTGCCAGCAGGCCAAACACCAACTATGGCTACACCTTC.

DNA of the CDR3: TGCAGCGTTGAAAAGGAGATCAGCACAGATACGCAGTATTTT. The encoded protein is CSVEKEISTDTQYF. V gene TRBV29-1 combines with J gene TRBJ2-3; D remains ambiguous. Germline CDR1 SQVTM, CDR2 ANQGSEA. The CDR3 has 14 residues. The V end was cut by 2 bases, the J end by 0 bases, with 9 bases between.

The chain carries TRBV19 and TRBJ1-5; D perhaps matches TRBD1 (6 bases). The CDR3 is made up of 13 amino acids. Germline CDR1 is LNHDA and CDR2 is SQIVND (reference sequence). V was pared by 4 bases and J by 5 bases, with 9 bases between. The CDR3 is CASSTGVDQPQHF. CDR3 sequence (DNA): TGTGCCAGTAGTACAGGGGTGGATCAGCCCCAGCATTTT. The full variable domain, completed using reference TRBV19 and TRBJ1-5, is DGGITQSPKYLFRKEGQNVTLSCEQNLNHDAMYWYRQDPGQGLRLIYYSQIVNDFQKGDIAEGYSVSREKKESFPLTVTSAQKNPTAFYLCASSTGVDQPQHFGDGTRLSIL.

V and J are TRBV6-5 and TRBJ2-1, with TRBD1 matching 7 bases. V lost 0 bases to trimming and J lost 4 bases; unmatched junction nucleotides: 0. The germline V gene has CDR1 MNHEY and CDR2 SVGAGI. The CDR3 is made up of 14 amino acids. The CDR3 is CASSYSTGYNEQFF. The CDR3 region has the DNA TGTGCCAGCAGTTACTCGACAGGGTACAATGAGCAGTTCTTC.